Each of the 22 T cell receptor beta chains below was sequenced from the same sample in a study of blood T cells in healthy people across ages. Then a second PCR, running about 7 to 11 cycles, was carried out with a sample-barcoded 5' primer and a J-beta primer mix. TCRdb reprocessed the 5' RACE reads with MiXCR, giving one entry per CDR3 protein. The table shows 600,000 or so distinct CDR3 sequences, with roughly 48% occurring only once. The sequenced sample was blood. The receptors here all came from a man older than 75 in good health.

The chain links TRBV20-1 to TRBJ2-7, with D unclear. With 6 bases removed from V and 3 bases from J, the gap between germline ends came to 15 bases. The germline V gene has CDR1 DFQATT and CDR2 SNEGSKA (reference sequence). The length of the CDR3 is 13 residues. The CDR3 coding sequence is TGCAGTGCCGTTTTACTCAGGAGCTACGAGCAGTACTTC. This codes for CSAVLLRSYEQYF.

The rearrangement joins TRBV7-2 to TRBJ2-7; D uncertain. Germline CDR1 and CDR2: SGHTA and FQGNSA. This CDR3 spans 15 amino acids. Trimming removed 5 bases from V and 0 bases from J, with 14 bases in between. The CDR3 loop reads CASSATLLSSYEQYF. Here the CDR3 DNA reads TGTGCCAGCAGCGCTACACTCTTGTCCTCCTACGAGCAGTACTTC.

V gene TRBV29-1 combines with J gene TRBJ2-2, with 11 nucleotides matching TRBD2. This CDR3 region has 15 residues. With V trimmed by 2 bases and J by 6 bases, 5 bases remained unmatched. The germline V gene encodes CDR1 SQVTM and CDR2 ANQGSEA. The CDR3 protein is CSVELAGGPSGELFF. CDR3 DNA: TGCAGCGTTGAATTAGCGGGAGGGCCCTCCGGGGAGCTGTTTTTT.

At least ten counts were recorded for this clonotype. The gene calls are TRBV6-5 and TRBJ2-1; D is unresolved. The CDR3 runs to 13 residues. The ends were cut back, 5 bases at V and 10 bases at J, with 15 bases in the middle. Germline-derived CDR1 and CDR2 are MNHEY and SVGAGI. The chain's CDR3 is CASSRPATLEQFF. Here the CDR3 DNA reads TGTGCCAGCAGTCGCCCGGCGACTCTCGAGCAGTTCTTC.

This clonotype appeared a few times. This sequence joins TRBV4-3 and TRBJ2-1; tentatively, D is TRBD2 (6 bases). The CDR3 runs 17 residues. Germline CDR1 and CDR2: LGHNA and YSLEER. V was trimmed by 0 bases and J by 2 bases, leaving 14 bases between them. The CDR3 spells CASSQDRAIAAYNEQFF. The CDR3 DNA follows: TGCGCCAGCAGCCAAGATCGGGCCATAGCGGCCTACAATGAGCAGTTCTTC.

V usage is TRBV12-3 or TRBV12-4 and J usage is TRBJ1-1, with TRBD1 matching over 7 bases. The CDR3 consists of 14 residues. V dropped 4 bases and J dropped 6; count of bases not matched to a gene: 8. The CDR3 DNA reads TGTGCCAGCAGTTCCAACTACAGGGGTCCTGAAGCTTTCTTT. It is translated as CASSSNYRGPEAFF.

This clonotype showed up just once. The chain uses TRBV7-2 and TRBJ1-1, with no clear D. This CDR3 comprises 15 residues. Germline V gene sequence: CDR1 SGHTA, CDR2 FQGNSA. Deletions cut 2 bases from V and 3 bases from J, with 13 bases between. CDR3 bases: TGTGCCAGCAGCTTATTCACAGACGGAGACACTGAAGCTTTCTTT. This gives the protein CASSLFTDGDTEAFF.

V is TRBV30 and J is TRBJ2-7; D ambiguous. The CDR3 contains 14 residues. Germline V gene lookup returns CDR1 GTSNPN and CDR2 SVGIG (reference sequence). The V end was cut by 3 bases, the J end by 3 bases, with 15 bases between. The chain's CDR3 is CAWRPNGLNYEQYF. DNA of the CDR3: TGTGCCTGGAGGCCTAACGGGCTCAACTACGAGCAGTACTTC.

The chain has TRBV25-1 and TRBJ2-1; D call uncertain. This CDR3 has 13 amino acids. Germline CDR1 MGHDK, CDR2 SYGVNS. Trimming stripped 5 bases from V and 9 bases from J, with 14 bases between. The CDR3, as DNA: TGTGCCAGCAGTTCGGACCCGAACGCTGAGCAGTTCTTC. Residues: CASSSDPNAEQFF.

Remarks on this clonotype: Compared with germline, one end of the junction differs, possibly owing to a read error. V and J are TRBV11-1 and TRBJ2-1; TRBD2 matches at 11 bases. The germline gives CDR1 SGHAT, CDR2 FQDESV (reference sequence). The CDR3 loop spans 21 amino acids. The CDR3 DNA sequence: TGTGCCAGCAGCTTAAGGGGGCCGGGACTAGCGGCCGCCTACTCCTACAATGAGCGGTTCTTC. Protein: CASSLRGPGLAAAYSYNERFF.

V and J are TRBV7-8 and TRBJ1-1; D is undetermined. Germline V gives CDR1 SGHVS, CDR2 FQNEAQ. The CDR3 loop spans 12 amino acids. V was pared by 1 base and J by 11 bases, with 11 bases between. As DNA, the CDR3 is TGTGCCAGCAGCTTAGACGGCTGGTGGGCTTTCTTT. This sequence encodes CASSLDGWWAFF.

The chain links TRBV7-3 to TRBJ2-3, with D tentatively TRBD2 (6 bases). Germline V gene lookup returns CDR1 SGHTA and CDR2 FQGTGA. This CDR3 comprises 14 residues. V lost 9 bases, J lost 6 bases, and 19 bases lay in between. The CDR3 DNA reads as TGTGCCAGGGGGTCGGGGGTGTGGACGGATACGCAGTATTTT. Residues: CARGSGVWTDTQYF.

The chain carries TRBV18 and TRBJ2-7; TRBD2 agrees at 8 bases. This CDR3 region has 15 residues. CDR1 and CDR2 from the germline V gene are KGHSH and LQKENI. The V segment lost 0 bases and the J segment 4 bases; nucleotides outside the gene matches: 5. The CDR3 DNA is TGTGCCAGCTCACCACCGAGCGGGAGTTGGTACGAGCAGTACTTC. Protein product: CASSPPSGSWYEQYF.

The chain is built from TRBV12-3 or TRBV12-4 and TRBJ2-1; 10 bases are a match to TRBD1. There are 16 residues in the CDR3. V lost 6 bases to trimming and J lost 9 bases; unmatched junction nucleotides: 14. In DNA, the CDR3 is TGTGCCAGCAGCCGCGGACCGGGACAGGGGATGAGTGAGCAGTTCTTC. Translation gives CASSRGPGQGMSEQFF.

This clonotype was observed a single time. The J gene is TRBJ2-5, the V gene TRBV20-1; TRBD1 matches at 10 bases. The CDR3 extends over 15 amino acids. The ends lost 0 bases at V and 2 bases at J; junction bases unmatched: 3. Germline CDR1 reads DFQATT; CDR2 reads SNEGSKA (reference sequence). CDR3 DNA: TGCAGTGCTAGAGATCTGGGACAGGGGCAAGAGACCCAGTACTTC. Translated: CSARDLGQGQETQYF.

This clonotype has a handful of counts. V gene TRBV7-2 combines with J gene TRBJ2-3; 11 bases line up with TRBD2. The CDR3 is 16 residues long. The germline gives CDR1 SGHTA, CDR2 FQGNSA. Germline trimming cut 4 bases from V and 1 base from J; bases unmatched to any gene: 4. The CDR3 loop reads CASSSGTSGRTDTQYF. CDR3 nucleotide sequence: TGTGCCAGCAGCTCCGGGACTAGCGGCCGCACAGATACGCAGTATTTT.

The V call is TRBV28, the J call TRBJ2-5; TRBD2 matches at 9 bases. The J call is doubtful: the DNA matches TRBJ2-7 better. This CDR3 has 15 residues. Germline V gene data show CDR1 as MDHEN and CDR2 as SYDVKM. The CDR3 here is CASSFPPSGAYEQYF. In DNA form, the CDR3 reads TGTGCCAGCAGTTTTCCCCCTAGCGGGGCCTACGAGCAGTACTTC.

Only a few counts were recorded for this clonotype. The V call is TRBV6-2 or TRBV6-3, the J call TRBJ2-5; D is possibly TRBD2 (5 bases). The CDR3 has 14 residues. Trimming took 9 bases from V and 3 from J, leaving 17 bases between them. Germline CDR1 reads MNHEY; CDR2 reads SVGEGT. The CDR3 loop reads CASRTPGTKETQYF. The CDR3 nucleotides are TGTGCCAGTCGAACACCGGGAACTAAAGAGACCCAGTACTTC.

V is TRBV4-1 and J is TRBJ2-7; possible D gene TRBD2, 6 bases. CDR1 is MGHRA, CDR2 YSYEKL, per germline. The CDR3 has 14 residues. Trimming left V 5 bases short and J 0 bases short, with 11 bases between. The CDR3 nucleotides are TGCGCCAGCAGCACCGTCGGGAGCTCCTACGAGCAGTACTTC. Amino acids: CASSTVGSSYEQYF.

In its sample, this clonotype was seen a few times. The chain recombines TRBV11-3 with TRBJ2-1; no firm D call. Germline V gives CDR1 SGHNT, CDR2 YENEEA. The CDR3 contains 12 residues. The ends were cut back, 7 bases at V and 3 bases at J, with 7 bases in the middle. The CDR3 reads CASKRIYNEQFF. CDR3 nucleotides: TGTGCCAGCAAACGAATCTACAATGAGCAGTTCTTC.

The V call is TRBV7-2, the J call TRBJ2-7; TRBD2 matches at 7 bases. Trimming took 5 bases from V and 2 from J; bases not matched to a gene: 9. Germline assignment: CDR1 SGHTA and CDR2 FQGNSA. The CDR3 runs 15 residues. CDR3 in DNA: TGTGCCAGCAGCCAACTCCCGGGACTACCCTACGAGCAGTACTTC. It is translated as CASSQLPGLPYEQYF.

In this sample, this clonotype turned up a few times. The rearrangement joins TRBV2 to TRBJ1-2; no firm D call. Germline loops: CDR1 SNHLY, CDR2 FYNNEI. The V and J ends lost 7 bases and 4 bases respectively, with 10 bases between them. The CDR3 totals 12 residues. CDR3 amino acids: CASTWGSYGYTF. The CDR3 region has the DNA TGTGCCAGCACCTGGGGTTCCTATGGCTACACCTTC.